This entry concerns a single T cell receptor beta chain. The CDR3 consists of 17 residues. Germline V gene data show CDR1 as SGHAT and CDR2 as FQNNGV. The V segment lost 6 bases and the J segment 2 bases; nucleotides outside the gene matches: 5. This table comes from immunoSEQ multiplex PCR, and its TCRdb copy is limited to in-frame clones, with some not included. The sample lists about 120,000 clones, roughly 84% occurring once. These data come from a study of blood T cell repertoires in COVID-19. The source is a man in his forties with acute or convalescent COVID-19. Material: peripheral blood. The chain couples TRBV11-2 to TRBJ2-2, with 14 bases that match TRBD2. CDR3 residues: CASRRLAGGRNTGELFF. DNA of the CDR3: TGTGCCAGCAGACGACTAGCGGGGGGGAGAAACACCGGGGAGCTGTTTTTT.